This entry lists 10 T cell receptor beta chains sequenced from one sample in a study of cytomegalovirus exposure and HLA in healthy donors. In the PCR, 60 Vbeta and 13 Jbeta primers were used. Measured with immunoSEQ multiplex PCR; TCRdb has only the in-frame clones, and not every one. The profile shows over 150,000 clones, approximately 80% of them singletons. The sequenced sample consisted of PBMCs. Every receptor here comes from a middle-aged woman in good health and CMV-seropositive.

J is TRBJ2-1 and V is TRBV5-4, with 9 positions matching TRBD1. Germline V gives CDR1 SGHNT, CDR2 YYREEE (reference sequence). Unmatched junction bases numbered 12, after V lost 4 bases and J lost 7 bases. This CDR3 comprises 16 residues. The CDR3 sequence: CASSLGGQGSPNEQFF. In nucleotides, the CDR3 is TGTGCCAGCAGCCTGGGGGGACAGGGCTCCCCAAATGAGCAGTTCTTC.

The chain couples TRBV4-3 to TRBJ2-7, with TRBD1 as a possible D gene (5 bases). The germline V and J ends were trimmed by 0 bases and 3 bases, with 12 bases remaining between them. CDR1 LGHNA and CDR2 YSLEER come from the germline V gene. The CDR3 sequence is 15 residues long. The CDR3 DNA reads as TGCGCCAGCAGCCAAGATGGCAGGGAAAGCTACGAGCAGTACTTC. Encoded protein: CASSQDGRESYEQYF.

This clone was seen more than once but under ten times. The CDR3 bases are TGTGCCAGCAAGTTGGACAGGGATCAGTATGGCTACACCTTC. Its translation is CASKLDRDQYGYTF. The V gene is TRBV2, the J gene TRBJ1-2; 8 positions agree with TRBD1. Trimming removed 7 bases from V and 5 bases from J; junction bases left unmatched: 9. Germline lookup yields CDR1 SNHLY and CDR2 FYNNEI. The CDR3 loop spans 14 amino acids.

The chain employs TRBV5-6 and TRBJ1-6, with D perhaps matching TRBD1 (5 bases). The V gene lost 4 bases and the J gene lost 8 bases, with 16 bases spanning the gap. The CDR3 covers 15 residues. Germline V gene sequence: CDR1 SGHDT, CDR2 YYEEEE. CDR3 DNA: TGTGCCAGCAGCCCGGCGGGGCTTAGGGATTCACCCCTCCACTTT. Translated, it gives CASSPAGLRDSPLHF.

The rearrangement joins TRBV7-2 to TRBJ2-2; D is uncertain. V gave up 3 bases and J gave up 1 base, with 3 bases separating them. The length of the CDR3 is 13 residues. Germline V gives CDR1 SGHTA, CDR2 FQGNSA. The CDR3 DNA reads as TGTGCCAGCAGCTTCTTGAACACCGGGGAGCTGTTTTTT. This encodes CASSFLNTGELFF.

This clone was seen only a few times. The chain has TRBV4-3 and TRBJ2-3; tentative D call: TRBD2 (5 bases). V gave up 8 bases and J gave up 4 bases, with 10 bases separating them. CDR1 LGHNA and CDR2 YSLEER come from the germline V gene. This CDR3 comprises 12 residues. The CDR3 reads CASRGRSDTQYF. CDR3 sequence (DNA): TGCGCCAGCCGAGGGCGATCAGATACGCAGTATTTT.

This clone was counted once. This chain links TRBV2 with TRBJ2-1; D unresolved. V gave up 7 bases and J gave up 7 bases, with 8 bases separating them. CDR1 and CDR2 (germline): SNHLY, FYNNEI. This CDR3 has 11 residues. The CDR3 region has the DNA TGTGCCAGCAATCTAAAAAATGAGCAGTTCTTC. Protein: CASNLKNEQFF.

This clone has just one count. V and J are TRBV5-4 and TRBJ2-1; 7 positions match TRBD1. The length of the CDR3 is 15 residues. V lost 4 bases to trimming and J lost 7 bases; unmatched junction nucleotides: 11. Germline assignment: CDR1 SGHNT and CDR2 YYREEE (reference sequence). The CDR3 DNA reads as TGTGCCAGCAGCCTCCTAGGGACAGAGCTAAATGAGCAGTTCTTC. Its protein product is CASSLLGTELNEQFF.

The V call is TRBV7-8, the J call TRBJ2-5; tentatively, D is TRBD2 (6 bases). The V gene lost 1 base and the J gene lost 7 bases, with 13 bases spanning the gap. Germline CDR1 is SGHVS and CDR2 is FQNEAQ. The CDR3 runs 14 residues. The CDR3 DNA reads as TGTGCCAGCAGCTTAGTCCAGTTGGGGGGGACCCAGTACTTC. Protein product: CASSLVQLGGTQYF.

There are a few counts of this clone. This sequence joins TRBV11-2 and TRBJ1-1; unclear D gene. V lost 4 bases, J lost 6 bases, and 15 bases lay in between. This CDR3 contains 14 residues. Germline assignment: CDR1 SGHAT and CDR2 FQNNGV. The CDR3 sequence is CASSSETRRAEAFF. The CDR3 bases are TGTGCCAGCAGCTCAGAGACCCGGCGGGCTGAAGCTTTCTTT.